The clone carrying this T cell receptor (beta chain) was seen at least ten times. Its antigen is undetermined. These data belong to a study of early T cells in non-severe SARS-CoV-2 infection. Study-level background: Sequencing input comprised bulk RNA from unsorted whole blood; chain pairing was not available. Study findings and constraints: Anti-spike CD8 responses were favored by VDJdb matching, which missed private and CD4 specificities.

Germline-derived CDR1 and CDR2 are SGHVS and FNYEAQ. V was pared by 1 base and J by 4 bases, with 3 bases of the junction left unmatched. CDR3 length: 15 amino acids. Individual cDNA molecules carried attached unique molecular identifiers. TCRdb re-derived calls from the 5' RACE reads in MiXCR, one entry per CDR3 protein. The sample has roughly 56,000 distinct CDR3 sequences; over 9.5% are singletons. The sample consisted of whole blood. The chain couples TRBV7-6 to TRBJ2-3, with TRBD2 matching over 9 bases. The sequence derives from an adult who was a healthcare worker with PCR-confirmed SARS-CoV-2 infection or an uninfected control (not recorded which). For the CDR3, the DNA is TGTGCCAGCAGCTTAGTCGGCGGGAGGGCAGATACGCAGTATTTT. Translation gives CASSLVGGRADTQYF.